A selection of T cell receptor beta chains follows, all from one sample in a study of T cells in localized non-small cell lung cancer. Sequencing used immunoSEQ multiplex PCR; TCRdb keeps in-frame clones, though not all of them. This table holds 25,000 to 35,000 clones, about nine tenths found once. The sequencing here drew on peripheral blood mononuclear cells, taken before any cancer treatment. These receptors all come from a woman aged 35 to 70 with stage III lung adenocarcinoma. The CDR3 runs from the conserved cysteine through the conserved F or W. The D gene is left open where the match is weak. The size field is filled for only some rows; it gives once, few, many or a size class.

d_gene: .; j_gene: TRBJ2-1; v_gene: TRBV27; abundance: .; CDR3nt: TGTGCCAGCAGCAGGAGCCGCGCAGGGGCTTGGGATGAGCAGTTCTTC; CDR3aa: CASSRSRAGAWDEQFF
d_gene: .; j_gene: TRBJ1-5; v_gene: TRBV10-3; abundance: .; CDR3nt: TGTGCCATCAGTGAGCGGTACGTAGGAGGGGGGGACCAGCCCCAGCATTTT; CDR3aa: CAISERYVGGGDQPQHF
d_gene: TRBD1; j_gene: TRBJ2-1; v_gene: TRBV7-2; abundance: .; CDR3nt: TGTGCCAGCAGCCAGGACAGGGGTGCCTACAATGAGCAGTTCTTC; CDR3aa: CASSQDRGAYNEQFF
d_gene: .; j_gene: TRBJ1-5; v_gene: TRBV7-8; abundance: once; CDR3nt: TGTGCCAGCAGCCTAGACAGGTTGAATAGCAATCAGCCCCAGCATTTT; CDR3aa: CASSLDRLNSNQPQHF
d_gene: .; j_gene: TRBJ1-5; v_gene: TRBV10-3; abundance: .; CDR3nt: TGTGCCATCAGTGAGTCCGTGGGCCAACCCCAGCATTTT; CDR3aa: CAISESVGQPQHF
d_gene: .; j_gene: TRBJ1-3; v_gene: TRBV29-1; abundance: few; CDR3nt: TGCAGCGCGGGCGCAGGGGACGGAAACACCATATATTTT; CDR3aa: CSAGAGDGNTIYF
d_gene: .; j_gene: TRBJ2-3; v_gene: TRBV21-1; abundance: .; CDR3nt: TGTGCCAGCACTGGACTAGCGGGAGGCCCGGAGCCAGATACGCAGTATTTT; CDR3aa: CASTGLAGGPEPDTQYF
d_gene: .; j_gene: TRBJ2-3; v_gene: TRBV9; abundance: .; CDR3nt: TGTGCCAGCAGCCCTACCTCCTATCTCACAGATACGCAGTATTTT; CDR3aa: CASSPTSYLTDTQYF
d_gene: .; j_gene: TRBJ1-1; v_gene: TRBV3-1/TRBV3-2; abundance: .; CDR3nt: TGTGCCAGGGACTCTGAAGCTTTCTTT; CDR3aa: CARDSEAFF
d_gene: .; j_gene: TRBJ1-2; v_gene: TRBV18; abundance: .; CDR3nt: TGTGCCAGCTCACCACAGGGTGCCCCGAACTATGGCTACACCTTC; CDR3aa: CASSPQGAPNYGYTF
d_gene: .; j_gene: TRBJ1-5; v_gene: TRBV4-3; abundance: .; CDR3nt: TGCGCCAGCAGCCAATTTGTGTTACAGCCCCAGCATTTT; CDR3aa: CASSQFVLQPQHF
d_gene: .; j_gene: TRBJ1-2; v_gene: TRBV19; abundance: .; CDR3nt: TGTGCCAGTAGTATAGAGTGGCTCTATGGCTACACCTTC; CDR3aa: CASSIEWLYGYTF
d_gene: .; j_gene: TRBJ2-5; v_gene: TRBV7-2; abundance: .; CDR3nt: TGTGCCAGCAGCTTTGCCAGGGGAGAGACCCAGTACTTC; CDR3aa: CASSFARGETQYF
d_gene: TRBD2; j_gene: TRBJ2-1; v_gene: TRBV4-3; abundance: .; CDR3nt: TGCGCCAGCAGCCCAGGAGCTAGCGGGAGGAACGAGCAGTTCTTC; CDR3aa: CASSPGASGRNEQFF
d_gene: TRBD1; j_gene: TRBJ1-2; v_gene: TRBV5-1; abundance: .; CDR3nt: TGCGCCAGCAGCTCTCAGACAGGGGAAGGCTACACCTTC; CDR3aa: CASSSQTGEGYTF
d_gene: .; j_gene: TRBJ2-6; v_gene: TRBV9; abundance: .; CDR3nt: TGTGCCAGCAGCGTAGCTACGGGACAAGATTTCTCTGGGGCCAACGTCCTGACTTTC; CDR3aa: CASSVATGQDFSGANVLTF
d_gene: TRBD1; j_gene: TRBJ2-7; v_gene: TRBV27; abundance: .; CDR3nt: TGTGCCAGCTTATCACAGGGGAAGCAGTACTTC; CDR3aa: CASLSQGKQYF
d_gene: TRBD1; j_gene: TRBJ2-4; v_gene: TRBV16; abundance: .; CDR3nt: TGTGCCAGCAGCCAATCTCGGACAGGGTTAGCCAAAAACATTCAGTACTTC; CDR3aa: CASSQSRTGLAKNIQYF
d_gene: TRBD1; j_gene: TRBJ2-3; v_gene: TRBV11-2; abundance: .; CDR3nt: TGTGCCAGCAGATCCCCCGGGACAGGGGCCCGCACAGATACGCAGTATTTT; CDR3aa: CASRSPGTGARTDTQYF
d_gene: .; j_gene: TRBJ1-2; v_gene: TRBV6-1; abundance: once; CDR3nt: TGTGCCAGCACCCCCTCGGGGCTTATTGAGGGCTACACCTTC; CDR3aa: CASTPSGLIEGYTF
d_gene: TRBD1; j_gene: TRBJ1-6; v_gene: TRBV30; abundance: .; CDR3nt: TGTGCCTGTCACCGACAGGGGGGGAATTCACCCCTCCACTTT; CDR3aa: CACHRQGGNSPLHF
d_gene: .; j_gene: TRBJ1-5; v_gene: TRBV19; abundance: .; CDR3nt: TGTGCCAGTAGGATGGGAGGGTACCAGCCCCAGCATTTT; CDR3aa: CASRMGGYQPQHF
d_gene: .; j_gene: TRBJ2-3; v_gene: TRBV18; abundance: .; CDR3nt: TGTGCCAGCTCACCACCGGGACTCCGTGGGGCAGATACGCAGTATTTT; CDR3aa: CASSPPGLRGADTQYF
d_gene: TRBD1; j_gene: TRBJ2-7; v_gene: TRBV4-2; abundance: .; CDR3nt: TGTGCCAGCAGCCAAAGGCCCCCTGGACAGGCCCTTATTTCCTACGAGCAGTACTTC; CDR3aa: CASSQRPPGQALISYEQYF
d_gene: TRBD1; j_gene: TRBJ1-1; v_gene: TRBV19; abundance: .; CDR3nt: TGTGCCAGTAGTACCGTGACAGGGCCGGGCACTGAAGCTTTCTTT; CDR3aa: CASSTVTGPGTEAFF
d_gene: .; j_gene: TRBJ2-3; v_gene: TRBV18; abundance: .; CDR3nt: TGTGCCAGCTCACCACCCTCTACGGATACGCAGTATTTT; CDR3aa: CASSPPSTDTQYF
d_gene: .; j_gene: TRBJ2-3; v_gene: TRBV18; abundance: .; CDR3nt: TGTGCCAGCTCACCAAGCGGCACAGATACGCAGTATTTT; CDR3aa: CASSPSGTDTQYF
d_gene: .; j_gene: TRBJ1-2; v_gene: TRBV5-1; abundance: .; CDR3nt: TGCGCCAGCAGCTCACAGGATTACTATGGCTACACCTTC; CDR3aa: CASSSQDYYGYTF
d_gene: .; j_gene: TRBJ2-1; v_gene: TRBV14; abundance: once; CDR3nt: TGTGCCAGCAGCTCCGCCGTCCAGCGGGTTTACAATGAGCAGTTCTTC; CDR3aa: CASSSAVQRVYNEQFF
d_gene: TRBD2; j_gene: TRBJ2-7; v_gene: TRBV7-2; abundance: once; CDR3nt: TGTGCCAGCAGCTCCATAGCGGGGGGGTCCTACGAGCAGTACTTC; CDR3aa: CASSSIAGGSYEQYF
d_gene: .; j_gene: TRBJ1-6; v_gene: TRBV5-4; abundance: medium-sized; CDR3nt: TGTGCCAGCAGCGATCCCCAGGCGATTAATTCACCCCTCCACTTT; CDR3aa: CASSDPQAINSPLHF
d_gene: .; j_gene: TRBJ2-1; v_gene: TRBV15; abundance: .; CDR3nt: TGTGCCACCAGCAGACTAGGGGAGAGTGAGCAGTTCTTC; CDR3aa: CATSRLGESEQFF
d_gene: .; j_gene: TRBJ1-5; v_gene: TRBV27; abundance: .; CDR3nt: TGTGCCAGCAGTTTTGGGGGTAATCAGCCCCAGCATTTT; CDR3aa: CASSFGGNQPQHF
d_gene: TRBD1; j_gene: TRBJ1-2; v_gene: TRBV2; abundance: .; CDR3nt: TGTGCCAGCTTCGGACAGGATGAGGCTGGCTACACCTTC; CDR3aa: CASFGQDEAGYTF
d_gene: .; j_gene: TRBJ2-1; v_gene: TRBV27; abundance: .; CDR3nt: TGTGCCAGCAGTTTAGGAGCGGTGCTCTCCTACAATGAGCAGTTCTTC; CDR3aa: CASSLGAVLSYNEQFF
d_gene: .; j_gene: TRBJ2-1; v_gene: TRBV5-4; abundance: .; CDR3nt: TGTGCCAGCAGCTTGATGGACAGCTCCTACAATGAGCAGTTCTTC; CDR3aa: CASSLMDSSYNEQFF
d_gene: TRBD1; j_gene: TRBJ2-1; v_gene: TRBV11-2; abundance: .; CDR3nt: TGTGCCAGCAGACAGGGGGCGCGATACAATGAGCAGTTCTTC; CDR3aa: CASRQGARYNEQFF
d_gene: .; j_gene: TRBJ2-3; v_gene: TRBV9; abundance: .; CDR3nt: TGTGCCAGCAGCAGTAGAACAGATACGCAGTATTTT; CDR3aa: CASSSRTDTQYF
d_gene: TRBD2; j_gene: TRBJ2-7; v_gene: TRBV19; abundance: .; CDR3nt: TGTGCCAGTAGTATAGAGGGAGGGCCGTACGAGCAGTACTTC; CDR3aa: CASSIEGGPYEQYF
d_gene: TRBD2; j_gene: TRBJ2-1; v_gene: TRBV19; abundance: .; CDR3nt: TGTGCCAGTAACCTAGCGGGAGGGCCTTTCAATGAGCAGTTCTTC; CDR3aa: CASNLAGGPFNEQFF
d_gene: .; j_gene: TRBJ1-1; v_gene: TRBV27; abundance: once; CDR3nt: TGTGCCAGCAGTTTAGGCAGGGGCTACACTGAAGCTTTCTTT; CDR3aa: CASSLGRGYTEAFF
d_gene: TRBD1; j_gene: TRBJ1-2; v_gene: TRBV11-2; abundance: .; CDR3nt: TGTGCCAGCAGCTCGAGGGGGCCCAGCTATGGCTACACCTTC; CDR3aa: CASSSRGPSYGYTF
d_gene: TRBD1; j_gene: TRBJ1-2; v_gene: TRBV6-6; abundance: .; CDR3nt: TGTGCCAGCAGTTACTCAACAGGGGTGGTTGGCTACACCTTC; CDR3aa: CASSYSTGVVGYTF
d_gene: TRBD1; j_gene: TRBJ1-1; v_gene: TRBV6-4; abundance: .; CDR3nt: TGTGCCAGCAGTCCGGGACAGGGAGCAGAAGCTTTCTTT; CDR3aa: CASSPGQGAEAFF
d_gene: TRBD2; j_gene: TRBJ2-5; v_gene: TRBV7-6; abundance: .; CDR3nt: TGTGCCAGCAGCTTAGTCGCGGGACTAGCGGGAGAAGAGACCCAGTACTTC; CDR3aa: CASSLVAGLAGEETQYF
d_gene: .; j_gene: TRBJ1-6; v_gene: TRBV2; abundance: .; CDR3nt: TGTGCCAGCAGTGAATCGGGACACCAGAATAATTCACCCCTCCACTTT; CDR3aa: CASSESGHQNNSPLHF
d_gene: TRBD1; j_gene: TRBJ2-1; v_gene: TRBV7-9; abundance: .; CDR3nt: TGTGCCAGCAGCACCTCGACAGGGGACTACAATGAGCAGTTCTTC; CDR3aa: CASSTSTGDYNEQFF
d_gene: .; j_gene: TRBJ2-7; v_gene: TRBV4-1; abundance: .; CDR3nt: TGCGCCAGCAGCCAGAGACGCCGGGACACGAGCTCCTACGAGCAGTACTTC; CDR3aa: CASSQRRRDTSSYEQYF
d_gene: .; j_gene: TRBJ2-5; v_gene: TRBV6-5; abundance: .; CDR3nt: TGTGCCAGCGGAGGGCTCGGAGAGACCCAGTACTTC; CDR3aa: CASGGLGETQYF
d_gene: TRBD1; j_gene: TRBJ2-2; v_gene: TRBV7-2; abundance: .; CDR3nt: TGTGCCAGCAGCCCCACAGGGGCCACCGGGGAGCTGTTTTTT; CDR3aa: CASSPTGATGELFF
d_gene: TRBD1; j_gene: TRBJ1-4; v_gene: TRBV6-1; abundance: .; CDR3nt: TGTGCCACTATGACAGGGGCCAATAATGAAAAACTGTTTTTT; CDR3aa: CATMTGANNEKLFF
d_gene: .; j_gene: TRBJ2-2; v_gene: TRBV7-2; abundance: .; CDR3nt: TGTGCCAGCACCCTCCCTCCGCGGGGCTGGAACACCGGGGAGCTGTTTTTT; CDR3aa: CASTLPPRGWNTGELFF
d_gene: .; j_gene: TRBJ2-5; v_gene: TRBV7-7; abundance: .; CDR3nt: TGTGCTAGCAGCCCTCTGGAGACCCAGTACTTC; CDR3aa: CASSPLETQYF
d_gene: .; j_gene: TRBJ2-2; v_gene: TRBV9; abundance: .; CDR3nt: TGTGCCAGCAGCGTAGGAGGCACCGGGGAGCTGTTTTTT; CDR3aa: CASSVGGTGELFF